This record looks at one TCR beta chain sequence and its context. Its antigen is currently unknown. The CDR3 has 15 amino acids. CDR1 and CDR2 (germline): SGHTA, FQGNSA. Trimming shortened V by 5 bases and J by 6 bases, and 18 bases separated the two germline ends. These data originate in a study of blood T cells in healthy people across ages. Study conclusions and caveats: A strong correlation was seen between TCR beta diversity and naive T cell percentage.

Alongside a J-beta primer mix, a sample-barcoded 5' primer served in a second PCR lasting about 7 to 11 cycles. MiXCR, run by TCRdb on the 5' RACE reads, gives a single entry per CDR3 protein. The table includes 650,000 to 1,000,000 distinct CDR3 sequences, about 37% detected once. V is TRBV7-2 and J is TRBJ2-3, with D maybe TRBD2 (6 bases). This receptor was identified in a man younger than 35 in good health. Sequences were obtained from blood. DNA of the CDR3: TGTGCCAGCAGCGCTCTCACCCGGGGGAGGGATACGCAGTATTTT. Protein product: CASSALTRGRDTQYF. Using reference TRBV7-2 and TRBJ2-3 for the parts outside the CDR3, the full variable domain is GAGVSQSPSNKVTEKGKDVELRCDPISGHTALYWYRQSLGQGLEFLIYFQGNSAPDKSGLPSDRFSAERTGGSVSTLTIQRTQQEDSAVYLCASSALTRGRDTQYFGPGTRLTVL.